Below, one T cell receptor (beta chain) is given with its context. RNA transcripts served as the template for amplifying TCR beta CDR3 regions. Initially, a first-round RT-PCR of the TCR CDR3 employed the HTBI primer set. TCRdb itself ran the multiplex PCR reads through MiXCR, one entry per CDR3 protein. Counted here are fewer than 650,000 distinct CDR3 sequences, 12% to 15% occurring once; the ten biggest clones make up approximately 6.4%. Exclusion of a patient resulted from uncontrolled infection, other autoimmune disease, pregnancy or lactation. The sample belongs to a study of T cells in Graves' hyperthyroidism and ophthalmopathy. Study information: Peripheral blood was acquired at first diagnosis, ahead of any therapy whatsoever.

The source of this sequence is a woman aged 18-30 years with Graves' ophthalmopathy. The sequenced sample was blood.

CDR3 residues: CASSLDWGNEQFF. The CDR3 DNA reads as TGTGCCAGCAGCTTAGATTGGGGTAATGAGCAGTTCTTC. The rearrangement joins TRBV7-9 to TRBJ2-1; no reliable D call. This CDR3 has 13 residues. Germline values: CDR1 SEHNR, CDR2 FQNEAQ (reference sequence). The V gene lost 1 base and the J gene lost 7 bases, with 8 bases spanning the gap. Drawing the rest from reference TRBV7-9 and TRBJ2-1, the complete variable domain is DTGVSQNPRHKITKRGQNVTFRCDPISEHNRLYWYRQTLGQGPEFLTYFQNEAQLEKSRLLSDRFSAERPKGSFSTLEIQRTEQGDSAMYLCASSLDWGNEQFFGPGTRLTVL.